This T cell receptor beta chain was identified in a study of blood T cell repertoires in COVID-19. The CDR3 totals 17 residues. Germline CDR1 and CDR2: MDHEN and SYDVKM. Trimming cost V 6 bases and J 6 bases; bases outside gene matches: 15. The protocol was immunoSEQ multiplex PCR, while the TCRdb copy is restricted to in-frame clones and leaves out a portion. The repertoire holds roughly 70,000 clones, around 90% seen once, with roughly 28% in the top ten. The chain uses TRBV28 and TRBJ1-5; TRBD1 aligns across 9 bases. The receptor was isolated from a woman of 80 years or more with active or convalescent COVID-19. The sequencing sample was made of peripheral blood. Here the CDR3 DNA reads TGTGCCAGCAGATCCGGGACAGGGTTCCGGAGTGGTCAGCCCCAGCATTTT. Protein sequence: CASRSGTGFRSGQPQHF.